The clone carrying this TCR beta chain has a count of ten or more. The antigen is unknown. Separate cDNA molecules each had unique molecular identifiers attached to them. One entry per CDR3 protein results from TCRdb running MiXCR on the 5' RACE reads. This repertoire shows roughly 26,000 distinct CDR3 sequences, 4% to 4.5% found once; its top ten account for 6.2%. The data were taken from a study of early T cells in non-severe SARS-CoV-2 infection. Study background: From unsorted whole blood, bulk RNA was sequenced, and the chains remained unpaired. Study-level results: Anti-spike CD8 specificities were favored by VDJdb matching, whose results missed private and CD4 specificities.

The V and J ends lost 4 bases and 4 bases respectively, with 14 bases between them. Germline CDR1 and CDR2: MNHEY and SVGEGT. This CDR3 region has 15 residues. The origin of this receptor is an adult who was a healthcare worker with PCR-confirmed SARS-CoV-2 infection or an uninfected control (not recorded which). The sequencing sample was made of whole blood. The V and J genes are TRBV6-2 or TRBV6-3 and TRBJ1-5; D perhaps matches TRBD1 (5 bases). Here the CDR3 reads CASSFFLGANQPQHF. As DNA, the CDR3 is TGTGCCAGCAGTTTCTTCTTAGGGGCGAATCAGCCCCAGCATTTT.